One sample yielded the 9 T cell receptor beta chains listed below, sequenced in a study of response to subunit inactivated influenza vaccine. MiXCR, run by TCRdb on the RT-PCR reads, gives a single entry per CDR3 protein. Of approximately 170,000 distinct CDR3 sequences listed, about 15% were seen once; the top ten hold roughly 24%. The source was CD8+ T cells sorted from PBMCs, collected 4 to 6 days after vaccination. These receptors were collected from a man aged 50 or older who received an inactivated influenza vaccine.

This clonotype was found many times. The chain has TRBV12-3 or TRBV12-4 and TRBJ1-3; no clear D. This CDR3 region has 16 residues. The V end was cut by 4 bases, the J end by 0 bases, with 13 bases between. The DNA for the CDR3 is TGTGCCAGCAGTTCCCCATCGTTCCGCTCTGGAAACACCATATATTTT. It yields the protein CASSSPSFRSGNTIYF.

This clonotype was seen more than once but under ten times. The rearrangement links TRBV11-1 to TRBJ2-3; D gene unclear. The ends were cut back, 4 bases at V and 8 bases at J, with 34 bases in the middle. Germline assignment: CDR1 SGHAT and CDR2 FQDESV (reference sequence). There are 20 residues in the CDR3. In DNA, the CDR3 is TGTGCCAGCAGCTATCCGGCCGTCGGTCTAAGTAGATGGGGATACGCTACGCAGTATTTT. Its protein is CASSYPAVGLSRWGYATQYF.

This clonotype was picked up a small number of times. The rearrangement uses TRBV4-3 and TRBJ2-2, with 11 bases identical to TRBD2. CDR1 LGHNA and CDR2 YSLEER come from the germline V gene. V was clipped by 5 bases and J by 3 bases; unmatched bases: 5. The CDR3 sequence is 16 residues long. The CDR3 DNA reads TGCGCCAGCAGCTACGGACTAGCGGGTTACACCGGGGAGCTGTTTTTT. This translates into CASSYGLAGYTGELFF.

This rearrangement joins TRBV20-1 to TRBJ2-5; 9 bases align to TRBD2. Trimming cost V 1 base and J 2 bases; bases outside gene matches: 11. Germline V gives CDR1 DFQATT, CDR2 SNEGSKA (reference sequence). This CDR3 region has 17 residues. The CDR3 DNA is TGCAGTGCTAGAGTGTATCGGAGACTAGCGGAACAAGAGACCCAGTACTTC. As protein: CSARVYRRLAEQETQYF.

This clonotype was detected a few times. The chain links TRBV2 to TRBJ2-5; 9 bases match TRBD2. CDR3 size: 15 residues. With V trimmed by 3 bases and J by 5 bases, 7 bases remained unmatched. The germline V gene has CDR1 SNHLY and CDR2 FYNNEI. CDR3 loop: CASSELSGRVETQYF. CDR3 nucleotide sequence: TGTGCCAGCAGTGAGCTTAGCGGGAGAGTGGAGACCCAGTACTTC.

This clonotype was observed a handful of times. This chain connects TRBV24-1 to TRBJ2-5; a weak D match, TRBD2 (6 bases). Looked up from germline, CDR1 is KGHDR and CDR2 is SFDVKD. The ends were cut back, 4 bases at V and 7 bases at J, with 21 bases in the middle. There are 16 residues in the CDR3. The CDR3 nucleotides read TGTGCCACCAGTGACCGGGGGACGGGATGGGCCGGGACCCAGTACTTC. Translated, it gives CATSDRGTGWAGTQYF.

This clonotype was found a few times. The CDR3 here is CASSLGDLVEQFF. CDR3 sequence (DNA): TGTGCCAGCAGCTTAGGGGACCTAGTGGAGCAGTTCTTC. The chain combines TRBV7-9 with TRBJ2-1; D may match TRBD1 or TRBD2 (5 bases each). This CDR3 contains 13 residues. Germline V lookup: CDR1 SEHNR, CDR2 FQNEAQ (reference sequence). Trimming stripped 1 base from V and 10 bases from J, with 11 bases between.

This clonotype has just a few counts. The rearrangement uses TRBV7-3 and TRBJ1-4; perhaps TRBD1 as D (5 bases). The V end was cut by 11 bases, the J end by 7 bases, with 17 bases between. CDR1 and CDR2 from the germline V gene are SGHTA and FQGTGA. The CDR3 extends over 13 amino acids. CDR3 region: CARSGLVPEKLFF. The CDR3 nucleotides are TGTGCCCGCTCGGGGCTGGTCCCTGAAAAACTGTTTTTT.

This clonotype was counted only a few times. V usage is TRBV7-6 and J usage is TRBJ1-5; perhaps TRBD1 as D (6 bases). The V and J ends lost 1 base and 3 bases respectively, with 13 bases between them. CDR3 length: 16 amino acids. Germline V gene data show CDR1 as SGHVS and CDR2 as FNYEAQ. The CDR3 loop is CASSLGPTGSNQPQHF. The CDR3 DNA is TGTGCCAGCAGCTTAGGACCCACAGGGTCCAATCAGCCCCAGCATTTT.